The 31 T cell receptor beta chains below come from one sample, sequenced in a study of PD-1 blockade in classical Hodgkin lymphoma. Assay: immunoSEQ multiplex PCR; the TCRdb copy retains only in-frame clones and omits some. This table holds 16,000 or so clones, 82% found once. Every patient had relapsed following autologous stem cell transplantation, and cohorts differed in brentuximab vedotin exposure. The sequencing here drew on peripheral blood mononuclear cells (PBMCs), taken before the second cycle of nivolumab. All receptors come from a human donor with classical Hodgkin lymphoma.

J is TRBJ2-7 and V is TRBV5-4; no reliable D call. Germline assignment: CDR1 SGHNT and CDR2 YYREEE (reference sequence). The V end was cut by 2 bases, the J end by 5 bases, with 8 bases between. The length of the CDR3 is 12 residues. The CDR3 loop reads CASSFVDDEQYF. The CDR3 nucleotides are TGTGCCAGCAGCTTCGTCGACGACGAGCAGTACTTC.

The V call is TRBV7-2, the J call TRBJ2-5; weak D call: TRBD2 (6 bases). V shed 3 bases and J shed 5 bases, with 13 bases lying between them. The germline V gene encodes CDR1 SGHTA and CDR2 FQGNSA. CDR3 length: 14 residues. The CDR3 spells CASSLARGWETQYF. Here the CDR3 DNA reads TGTGCCAGCAGCTTGGCGCGGGGTTGGGAGACCCAGTACTTC. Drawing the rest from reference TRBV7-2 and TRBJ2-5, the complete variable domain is GAGVSQSPSNKVTEKGKDVELRCDPISGHTALYWYRQSLGQGLEFLIYFQGNSAPDKSGLPSDRFSAERTGGSVSTLTIQRTQQEDSAVYLCASSLARGWETQYFGPGTRLLVL.

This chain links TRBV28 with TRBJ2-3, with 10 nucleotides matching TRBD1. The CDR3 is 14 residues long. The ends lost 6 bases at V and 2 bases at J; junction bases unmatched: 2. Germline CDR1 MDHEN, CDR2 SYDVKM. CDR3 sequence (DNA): TGTGCCAGCAGAGGGACAGGGGTCACAGATACGCAGTATTTT. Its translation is CASRGTGVTDTQYF.

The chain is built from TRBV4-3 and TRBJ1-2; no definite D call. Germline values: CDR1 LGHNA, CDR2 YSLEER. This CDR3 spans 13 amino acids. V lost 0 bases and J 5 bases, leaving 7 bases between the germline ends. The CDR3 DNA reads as TGCGCCAGCAGCCAAGATCAGCAATATGGCTACACCTTC. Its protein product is CASSQDQQYGYTF.

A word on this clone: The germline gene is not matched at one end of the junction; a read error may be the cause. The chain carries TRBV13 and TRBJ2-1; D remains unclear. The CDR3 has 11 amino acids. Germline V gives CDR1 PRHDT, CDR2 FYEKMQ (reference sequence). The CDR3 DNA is TGTGCCAGCAGCTTCCGTAATGAACAGTTCTTC. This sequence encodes CASSFRNEQFF.

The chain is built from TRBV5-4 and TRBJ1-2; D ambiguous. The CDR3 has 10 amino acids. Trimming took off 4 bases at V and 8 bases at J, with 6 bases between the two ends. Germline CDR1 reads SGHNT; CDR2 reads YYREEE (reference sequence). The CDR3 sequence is CASSPPGYTF. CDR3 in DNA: TGTGCCAGCAGCCCGCCCGGCTACACCTTC.

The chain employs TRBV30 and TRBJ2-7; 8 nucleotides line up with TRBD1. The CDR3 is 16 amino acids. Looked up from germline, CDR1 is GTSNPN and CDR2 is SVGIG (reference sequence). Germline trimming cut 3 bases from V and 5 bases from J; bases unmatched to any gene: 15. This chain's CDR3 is CAWSYGQGGVRDEQYF. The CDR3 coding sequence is TGTGCCTGGAGCTACGGACAGGGTGGGGTTCGGGACGAGCAGTACTTC.

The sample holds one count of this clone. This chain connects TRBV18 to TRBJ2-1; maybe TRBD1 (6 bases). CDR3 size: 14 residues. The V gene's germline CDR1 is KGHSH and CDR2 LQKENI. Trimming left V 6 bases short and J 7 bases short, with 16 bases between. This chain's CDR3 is CASSYGDTGNEQFF. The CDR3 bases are TGTGCCAGCTCGTACGGGGACACCGGGAATGAGCAGTTCTTC.

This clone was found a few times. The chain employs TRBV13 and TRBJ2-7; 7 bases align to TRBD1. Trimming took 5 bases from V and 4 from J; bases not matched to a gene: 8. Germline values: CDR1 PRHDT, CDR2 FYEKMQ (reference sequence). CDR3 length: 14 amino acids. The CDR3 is CASSPPGQLYEQYF. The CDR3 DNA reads TGTGCCAGCAGCCCCCCGGGACAGCTGTACGAGCAGTACTTC.

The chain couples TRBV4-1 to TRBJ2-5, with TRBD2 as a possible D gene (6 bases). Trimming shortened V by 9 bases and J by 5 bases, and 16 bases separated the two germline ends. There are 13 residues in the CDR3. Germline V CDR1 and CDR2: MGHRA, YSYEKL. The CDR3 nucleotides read TGCGCCAGTGGTTATGGGGGGTGGGAGACCCAGTACTTC. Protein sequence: CASGYGGWETQYF.

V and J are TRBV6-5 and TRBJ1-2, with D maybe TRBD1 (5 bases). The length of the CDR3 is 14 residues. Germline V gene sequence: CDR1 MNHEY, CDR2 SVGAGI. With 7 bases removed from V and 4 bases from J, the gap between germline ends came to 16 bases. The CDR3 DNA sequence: TGTGCCAGCACCTCCATGGGGGGGGGCTATGGCTACACCTTC. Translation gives CASTSMGGGYGYTF.

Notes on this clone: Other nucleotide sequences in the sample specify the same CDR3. CDR3 sequence: CASSVGQGYGYTF. In nucleotides, the CDR3 is TGTGCCAGCAGCGTCGGACAGGGCTATGGCTACACCTTC. V is TRBV9 and J is TRBJ1-2; TRBD1 matches at 8 bases. The CDR3 spans 13 residues. Per the germline V gene, CDR1 is SGDLS and CDR2 is YYNGEE. V dropped 2 bases and J dropped 4; count of bases not matched to a gene: 1.

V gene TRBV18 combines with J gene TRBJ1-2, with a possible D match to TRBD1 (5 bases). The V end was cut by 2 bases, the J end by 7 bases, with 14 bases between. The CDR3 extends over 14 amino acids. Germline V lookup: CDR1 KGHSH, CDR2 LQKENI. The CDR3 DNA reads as TGTGCCAGCTCACCAGGGGACGGTGTACTTGGCTACACCTTC. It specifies CASSPGDGVLGYTF. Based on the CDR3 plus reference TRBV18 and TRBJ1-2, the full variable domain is NAGVMQNPRHLVRRRGQEARLRCSPMKGHSHVYWYRQLPEEGLKFMVYLQKENIIDESGMPKERFSAEFPKEGPSILRIQQVVRGDSAAYFCASSPGDGVLGYTFGSGTRLTVV.

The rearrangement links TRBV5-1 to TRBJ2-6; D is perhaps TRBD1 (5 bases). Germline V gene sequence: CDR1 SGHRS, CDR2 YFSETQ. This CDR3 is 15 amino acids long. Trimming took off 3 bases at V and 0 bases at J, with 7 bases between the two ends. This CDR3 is CASSSGYSGANVLTF. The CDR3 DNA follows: TGCGCCAGCAGCTCAGGGTACTCTGGGGCCAACGTCCTGACTTTC. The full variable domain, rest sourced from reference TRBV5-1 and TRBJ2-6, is KAGVTQTPRYLIKTRGQQVTLSCSPISGHRSVSWYQQTPGQGLQFLFEYFSETQRNKGNFPGRFSGRQFSNSRSEMNVSTLELGDSALYLCASSSGYSGANVLTFGAGSRLTVL.

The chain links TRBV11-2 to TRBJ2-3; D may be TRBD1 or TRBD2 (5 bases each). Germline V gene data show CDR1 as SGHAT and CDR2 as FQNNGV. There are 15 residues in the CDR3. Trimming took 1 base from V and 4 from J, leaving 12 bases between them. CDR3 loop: CASSLGGATSDTQYF. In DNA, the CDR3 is TGTGCCAGCAGCTTAGGAGGGGCAACTTCAGATACGCAGTATTTT.

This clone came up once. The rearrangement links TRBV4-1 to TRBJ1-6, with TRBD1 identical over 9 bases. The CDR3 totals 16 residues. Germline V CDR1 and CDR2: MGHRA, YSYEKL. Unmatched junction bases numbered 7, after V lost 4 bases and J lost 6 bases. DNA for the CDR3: TGCGCCAGCAGCCGTTACGGACAGGGGTTTAATTCACCCCTCCACTTT. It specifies CASSRYGQGFNSPLHF.

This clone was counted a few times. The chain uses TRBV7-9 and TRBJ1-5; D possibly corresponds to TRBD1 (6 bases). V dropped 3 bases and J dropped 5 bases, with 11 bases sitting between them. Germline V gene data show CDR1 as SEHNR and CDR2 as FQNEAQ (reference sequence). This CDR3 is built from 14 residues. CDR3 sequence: CASSFSGADQPQHF. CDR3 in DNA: TGTGCCAGCAGCTTTTCGGGGGCTGATCAGCCCCAGCATTTT.

Written as DNA, the CDR3 is TGTGCCAGCAGTTCACCAGGGTTGAGGAGGACCAAAAACATTCAGTACTTC. Protein product: CASSSPGLRRTKNIQYF. The rearrangement uses TRBV28 and TRBJ2-4; D assignment may be TRBD1 or TRBD2 (5 bases each). The CDR3 sequence is 17 residues long. The germline V gene has CDR1 MDHEN and CDR2 SYDVKM. V lost 4 bases and J 2 bases, leaving 18 bases between the germline ends.

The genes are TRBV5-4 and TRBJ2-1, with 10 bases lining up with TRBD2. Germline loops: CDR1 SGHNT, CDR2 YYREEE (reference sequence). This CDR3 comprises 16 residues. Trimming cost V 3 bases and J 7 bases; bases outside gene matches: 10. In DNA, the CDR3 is TGTGCCAGCAGCTCCGGGAGCGGGGGGGCCATTAATGAGCAGTTCTTC. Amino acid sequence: CASSSGSGGAINEQFF.

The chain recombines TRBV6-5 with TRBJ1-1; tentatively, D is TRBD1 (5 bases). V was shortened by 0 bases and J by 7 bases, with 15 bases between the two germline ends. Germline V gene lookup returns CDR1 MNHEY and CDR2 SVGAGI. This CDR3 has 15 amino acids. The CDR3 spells CASSYSIWQGGEAFF. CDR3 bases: TGTGCCAGCAGTTACTCGATCTGGCAGGGTGGTGAAGCTTTCTTT.

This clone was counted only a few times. The CDR3 sequence: CASSLVGTPGHTQYF. The CDR3 nucleotides are TGTGCCAGCAGCTTAGTTGGGACCCCAGGCCATACGCAGTATTTT. The V gene is TRBV7-6, the J gene TRBJ2-3; either TRBD1 or TRBD2 may fit D (5 bases each). V shed 1 base and J shed 7 bases, with 15 bases lying between them. Per the germline V gene, CDR1 is SGHVS and CDR2 is FNYEAQ. The CDR3 contains 15 residues. Looking up the rest from reference TRBV7-6 and TRBJ2-3 gives the full variable domain: GAGVSQSPRYKVTKRGQDVALRCDPISGHVSLYWYRQALGQGPEFLTYFNYEAQQDKSGLPNDRFSAERPEGSISTLTIQRTEQRDSAMYRCASSLVGTPGHTQYFGPGTRLTVL.

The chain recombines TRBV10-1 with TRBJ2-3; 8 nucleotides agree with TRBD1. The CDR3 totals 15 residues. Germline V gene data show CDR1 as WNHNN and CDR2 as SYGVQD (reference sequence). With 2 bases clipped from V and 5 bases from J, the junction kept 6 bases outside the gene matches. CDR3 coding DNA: TGCGCCAGCAGTGAGATGGCAGGGGGCATAGATACGCAGTATTTT. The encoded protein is CASSEMAGGIDTQYF.

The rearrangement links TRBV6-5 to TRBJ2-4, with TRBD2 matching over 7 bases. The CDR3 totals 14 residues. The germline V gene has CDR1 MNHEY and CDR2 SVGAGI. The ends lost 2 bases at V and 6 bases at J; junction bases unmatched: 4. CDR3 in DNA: TGTGCCAGCAGTTACGGGGGGGGAGGAAACATTCAGTACTTC. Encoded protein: CASSYGGGGNIQYF.

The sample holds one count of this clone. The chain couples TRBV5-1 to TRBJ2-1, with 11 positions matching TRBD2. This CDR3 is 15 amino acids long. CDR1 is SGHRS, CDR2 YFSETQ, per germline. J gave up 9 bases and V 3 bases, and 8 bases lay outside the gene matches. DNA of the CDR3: TGCGCCAGCAGCTCCCTGGCTAGCGGGGGGACTGAGCAGTTCTTC. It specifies CASSSLASGGTEQFF.

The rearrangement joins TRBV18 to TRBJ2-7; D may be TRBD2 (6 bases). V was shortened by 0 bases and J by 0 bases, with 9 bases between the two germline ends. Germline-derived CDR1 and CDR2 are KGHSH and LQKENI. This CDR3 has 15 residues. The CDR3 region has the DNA TGTGCCAGCTCACCACCGCGGGGAACCTCCTACGAGCAGTACTTC. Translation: CASSPPRGTSYEQYF.

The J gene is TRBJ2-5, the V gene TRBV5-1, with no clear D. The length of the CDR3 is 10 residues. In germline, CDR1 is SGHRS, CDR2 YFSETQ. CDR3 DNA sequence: TGCCACCAGAGCAAAGAGACCCAGTACTTC. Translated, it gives CHQSKETQYF.

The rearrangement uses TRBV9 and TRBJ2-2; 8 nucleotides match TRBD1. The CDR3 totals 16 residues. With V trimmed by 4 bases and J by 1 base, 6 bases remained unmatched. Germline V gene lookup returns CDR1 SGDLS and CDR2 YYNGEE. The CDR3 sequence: CASSPEGQVNTGELFF. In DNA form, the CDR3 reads TGTGCCAGCAGCCCGGAGGGACAGGTGAACACCGGGGAGCTGTTTTTT.

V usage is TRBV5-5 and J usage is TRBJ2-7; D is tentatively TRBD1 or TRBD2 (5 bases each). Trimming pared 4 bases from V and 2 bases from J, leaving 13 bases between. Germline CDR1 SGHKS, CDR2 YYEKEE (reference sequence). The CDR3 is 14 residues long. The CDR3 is CASSRDVRTYEQYF. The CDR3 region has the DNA TGTGCCAGCAGCCGGGACGTAAGGACCTACGAGCAGTACTTC. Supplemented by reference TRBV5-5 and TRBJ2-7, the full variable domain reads DAGVTQSPTHLIKTRGQQVTLRCSPISGHKSVSWYQQVLGQGPQFIFQYYEKEERGRGNFPDRFSARQFPNYSSELNVNALLLGDSALYLCASSRDVRTYEQYFGPGTRLTVT.

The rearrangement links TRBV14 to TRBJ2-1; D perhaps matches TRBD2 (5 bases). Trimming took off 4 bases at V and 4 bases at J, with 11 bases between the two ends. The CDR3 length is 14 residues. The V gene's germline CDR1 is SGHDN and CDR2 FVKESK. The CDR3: CASSLLAAYNEQFF. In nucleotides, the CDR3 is TGTGCCAGCAGCCTTCTAGCAGCGTACAATGAGCAGTTCTTC.

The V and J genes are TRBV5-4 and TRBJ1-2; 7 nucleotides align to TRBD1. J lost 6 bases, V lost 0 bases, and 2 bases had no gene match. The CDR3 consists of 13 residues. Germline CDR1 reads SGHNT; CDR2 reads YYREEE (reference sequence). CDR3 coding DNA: TGTGCCAGCAGCTTGGCCCAGGGGGATGGCTACACCTTC. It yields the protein CASSLAQGDGYTF.

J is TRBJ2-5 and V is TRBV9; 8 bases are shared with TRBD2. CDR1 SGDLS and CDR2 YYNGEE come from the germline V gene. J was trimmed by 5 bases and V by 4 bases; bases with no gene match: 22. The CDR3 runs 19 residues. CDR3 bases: TGTGCCAGCAGCCAACCCACCAGAGCCGAACGGGGGGGCCGCGAGACCCAGTACTTC. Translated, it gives CASSQPTRAERGGRETQYF.